The clone carrying this T cell receptor (beta chain) has just a few counts. The data stem from a study of blood T cell repertoires in COVID-19. In the study overall: Acute and convalescent COVID-19 specimens originated in the United States, Italy and Spain. T cells, B-cell-depleted T cells, or PBMCs supplied cDNA or gDNA.

In the authors' workflow: Amplification from reference gene primers served as the basis for estimated nucleated cell counts. The data were produced by immunoSEQ multiplex PCR, yet TCRdb's version contains in-frame clones alone and is incomplete. Clonal size and the V and J genes are those of that table, whereas D and trimming came from the DNA. The sample carries some 96,000 clones, 85% recorded once. The CDR3 totals 15 residues. Germline trimming cut 2 bases from V and 7 bases from J; bases unmatched to any gene: 5. Germline-derived CDR1 and CDR2 are MGHRA and YSYEKL. This receptor was obtained from a man between 50 and 59 years old with active or convalescent COVID-19. This rearrangement joins TRBV4-1 to TRBJ2-2; TRBD1 agrees at 9 bases. Sequencing was done on a sample of peripheral blood. The CDR3 loop is CASSQLTGGVGELFF. The CDR3 DNA is TGCGCCAGCAGCCAACTGACAGGGGGGGTCGGGGAGCTGTTTTTT.